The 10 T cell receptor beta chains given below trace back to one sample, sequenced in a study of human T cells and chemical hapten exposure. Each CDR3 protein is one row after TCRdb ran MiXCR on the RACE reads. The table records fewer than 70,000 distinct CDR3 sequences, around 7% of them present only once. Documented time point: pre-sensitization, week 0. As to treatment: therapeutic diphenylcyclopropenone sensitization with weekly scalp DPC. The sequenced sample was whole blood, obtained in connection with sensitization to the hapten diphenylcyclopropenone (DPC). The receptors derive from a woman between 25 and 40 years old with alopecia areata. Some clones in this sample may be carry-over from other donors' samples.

In nucleotides, the CDR3 is TGTGCCAGCAGCTCCCGACAGGGTCCTGAAAAACTGTTTTTT. Amino acid sequence: CASSSRQGPEKLFF. The chain carries TRBV7-8 and TRBJ1-4; 7 bases agree with TRBD1. Germline-derived CDR1 and CDR2 are SGHVS and FQNEAQ. Unmatched junction bases numbered 6, after V lost 4 bases and J lost 7 bases. The CDR3 totals 14 residues.

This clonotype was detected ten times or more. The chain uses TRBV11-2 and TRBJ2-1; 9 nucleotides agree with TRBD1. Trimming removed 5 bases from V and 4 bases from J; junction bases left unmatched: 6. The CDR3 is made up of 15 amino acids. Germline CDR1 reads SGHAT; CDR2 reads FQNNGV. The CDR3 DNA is TGTGCCAGCAGCGAGGGACAGGGACCTTACAATGAGCAGTTCTTC. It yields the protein CASSEGQGPYNEQFF. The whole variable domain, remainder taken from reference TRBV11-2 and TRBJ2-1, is EAGVAQSPRYKIIEKRQSVAFWCNPISGHATLYWYQQILGQGPKLLIQFQNNGVVDDSQLPKDRFSAERLKGVDSTLKIQPAKLEDSAVYLCASSEGQGPYNEQFFGPGTRLTVL.

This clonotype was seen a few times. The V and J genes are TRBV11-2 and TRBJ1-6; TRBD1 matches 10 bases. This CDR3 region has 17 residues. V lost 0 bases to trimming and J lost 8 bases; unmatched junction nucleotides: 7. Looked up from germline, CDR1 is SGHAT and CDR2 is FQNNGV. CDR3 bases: TGTGCCAGCAGCTTAGAGAGACAGGGGGCTTGGGATTCACCCCTCCACTTT. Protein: CASSLERQGAWDSPLHF.

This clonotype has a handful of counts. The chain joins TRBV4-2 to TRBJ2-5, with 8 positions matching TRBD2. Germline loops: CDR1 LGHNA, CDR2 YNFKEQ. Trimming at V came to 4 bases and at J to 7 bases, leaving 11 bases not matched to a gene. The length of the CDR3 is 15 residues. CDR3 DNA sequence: TGTGCCAGCAGCCTCGGTGCGGGGGGCGAGGGGACCCAGTACTTC. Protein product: CASSLGAGGEGTQYF.

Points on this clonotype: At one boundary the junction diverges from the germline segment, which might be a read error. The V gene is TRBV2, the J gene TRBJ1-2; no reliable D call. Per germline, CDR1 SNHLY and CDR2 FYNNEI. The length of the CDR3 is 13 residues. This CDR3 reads CASIIGTSYGDTF. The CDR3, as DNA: TGTGCCAGCATAATCGGAACCTCCTATGGCGACACCTTC.

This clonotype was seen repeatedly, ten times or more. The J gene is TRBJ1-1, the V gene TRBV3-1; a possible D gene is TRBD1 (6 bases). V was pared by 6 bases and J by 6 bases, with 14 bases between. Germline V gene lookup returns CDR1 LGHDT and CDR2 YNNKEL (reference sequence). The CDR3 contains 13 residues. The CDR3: CASRSTGFSEAFF. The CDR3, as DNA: TGTGCCAGCAGGTCAACAGGGTTTTCTGAAGCTTTCTTT.

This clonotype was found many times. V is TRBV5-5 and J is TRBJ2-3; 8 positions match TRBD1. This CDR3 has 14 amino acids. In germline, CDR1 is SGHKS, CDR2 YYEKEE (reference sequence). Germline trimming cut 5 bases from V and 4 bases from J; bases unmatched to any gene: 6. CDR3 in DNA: TGTGCCAGCAGGCTACAGGGGGTCGCAGATACGCAGTATTTT. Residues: CASRLQGVADTQYF.

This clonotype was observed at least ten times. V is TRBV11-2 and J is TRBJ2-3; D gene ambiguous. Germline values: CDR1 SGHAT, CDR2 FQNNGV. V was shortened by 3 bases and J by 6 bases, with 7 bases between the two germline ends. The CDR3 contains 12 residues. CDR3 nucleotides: TGTGCCAGCAGCTTTTCCTGGGATACGCAGTATTTT. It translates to CASSFSWDTQYF.

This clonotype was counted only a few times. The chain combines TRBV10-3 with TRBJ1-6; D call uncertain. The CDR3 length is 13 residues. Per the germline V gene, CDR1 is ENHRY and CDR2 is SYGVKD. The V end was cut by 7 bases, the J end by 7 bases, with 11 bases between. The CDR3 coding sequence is TGTGCCATCACCCAGTCCGGGAATTCACCCCTCCACTTT. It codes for CAITQSGNSPLHF.

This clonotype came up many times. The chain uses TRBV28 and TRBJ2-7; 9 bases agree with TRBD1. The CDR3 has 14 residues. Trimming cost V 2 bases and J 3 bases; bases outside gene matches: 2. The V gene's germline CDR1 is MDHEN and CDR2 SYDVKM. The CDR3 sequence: CASSLGTGSYEQYF. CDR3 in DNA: TGTGCCAGCAGTTTAGGGACAGGGAGCTACGAGCAGTACTTC.